This is a list of T cell receptor beta chains from one sample in a study of cytomegalovirus exposure and HLA in healthy donors. Measured with immunoSEQ multiplex PCR; TCRdb has only the in-frame clones, and not every one. The sample consists of 130,000 to 150,000 clones, around 73% of them appearing once. Sequencing input: PBMCs. These receptor sequences come from a female donor in good health and CMV-seronegative. CDR3s include the opening cysteine and the closing phenylalanine or tryptophan. The D gene is left open where the match is weak. Expanded clones are given a class, and other clones once, few, many or no size at all.

size: NA
D: NA
V: TRBV30
J: TRBJ2-2
CDR3: CAWSRGTGELFF
DNA: TGTGCCTGGAGTAGAGGAACCGGGGAGCTGTTTTTT

size: NA
D: NA
V: TRBV4-1
J: TRBJ1-1
CDR3: CASSQVGENTEAFF
DNA: TGCGCCAGCAGCCAAGTCGGAGAGAACACTGAAGCTTTCTTT

size: NA
D: NA
V: TRBV5-1
J: TRBJ1-3
CDR3: CASSLGLSGTGNTIYF
DNA: TGCGCCAGCAGCTTGGGATTATCGGGGACTGGAAACACCATATATTTT

size: NA
D: TRBD1
V: TRBV6-5
J: TRBJ1-1
CDR3: CASSLTDRGQGAFF
DNA: TGTGCCAGCAGTCTAACGGACAGGGGGCAGGGTGCTTTCTTT

size: NA
D: TRBD1
V: TRBV5-4
J: TRBJ2-5
CDR3: CASRGVTGGAETQYF
DNA: TGTGCCAGCAGAGGGGTAACAGGGGGTGCGGAGACCCAGTACTTC

size: NA
D: TRBD1
V: TRBV28
J: TRBJ1-4
CDR3: CASSHRGQIGEKLFF
DNA: TGTGCCAGCAGCCACAGGGGGCAGATAGGTGAAAAACTGTTTTTT

size: NA
D: NA
V: TRBV7-2
J: TRBJ1-1
CDR3: CASSSGQRLTEAFF
DNA: TGTGCCAGCAGCTCCGGACAGCGCCTCACTGAAGCTTTCTTT

size: NA
D: TRBD2
V: TRBV13
J: TRBJ2-2
CDR3: CASSDGLALKLRTGELFF
DNA: TGTGCCAGCAGCGACGGACTAGCTCTAAAGTTGAGGACCGGGGAGCTGTTTTTT

size: NA
D: NA
V: TRBV19
J: TRBJ2-7
CDR3: CASSSLQTGHEQYF
DNA: TGTGCCAGTAGTTCGCTTCAGACTGGCCACGAGCAGTACTTC

size: NA
D: NA
V: TRBV7-2
J: TRBJ2-7
CDR3: CASSFRRDTSYEQYF
DNA: TGTGCCAGCAGCTTTCGCCGGGACACCTCCTACGAGCAGTACTTC

size: NA
D: NA
V: TRBV6-6
J: TRBJ2-7
CDR3: CASSPGHEQYF
DNA: TGTGCCAGCAGTCCAGGGCACGAGCAGTACTTC

size: NA
D: TRBD1
V: TRBV29-1
J: TRBJ2-3
CDR3: CSVGIGGAFGDTQYF
DNA: TGCAGCGTTGGCATAGGGGGCGCCTTTGGGGATACGCAGTATTTT

size: few
D: TRBD1
V: TRBV5-4
J: TRBJ1-6
CDR3: CASSLDRGSYSPLHF
DNA: TGTGCCAGCAGCTTGGACAGGGGAAGTTATTCACCCCTCCACTTT

size: NA
D: NA
V: TRBV4-1
J: TRBJ1-1
CDR3: CASSQPPAGRRKTAFF
DNA: TGCGCCAGCAGCCAACCTCCCGCGGGGCGCAGAAAGACGGCTTTCTTT

size: NA
D: NA
V: TRBV19
J: TRBJ1-1
CDR3: CASSIGQVNTEAFF
DNA: TGTGCCAGTAGTATAGGACAGGTGAACACTGAAGCTTTCTTT

size: few
D: NA
V: TRBV10-2
J: TRBJ1-4
CDR3: CASSEQGTVGKLFF
DNA: TGCGCCAGCAGCGAACAGGGTACGGTGGGAAAACTGTTTTTT

size: NA
D: NA
V: TRBV6-1
J: TRBJ1-5
CDR3: CASSETDAGNQPQHF
DNA: TGTGCCAGCAGTGAAACGGACGCGGGGAATCAGCCCCAGCATTTT

size: NA
D: NA
V: TRBV5-1
J: TRBJ2-7
CDR3: CASSPSSYEQYF
DNA: TGCGCCAGCAGCCCGAGCTCCTACGAGCAGTACTTC

size: NA
D: TRBD1
V: TRBV19
J: TRBJ2-1
CDR3: CASSIGGQGSSYNEQFF
DNA: TGTGCCAGTAGTATAGGGGGACAGGGGAGCTCCTACAATGAGCAGTTCTTC

size: NA
D: NA
V: TRBV7-2
J: TRBJ2-1
CDR3: CASSLVPPGSSYNEQFF
DNA: TGTGCCAGCAGCTTAGTACCACCCGGGAGCTCCTACAATGAGCAGTTCTTC

size: NA
D: NA
V: TRBV7-2
J: TRBJ1-6
CDR3: CASKFVGTRDSPLHF
DNA: TGTGCCAGCAAATTCGTCGGGACACGCGATTCACCCCTCCACTTT

size: NA
D: NA
V: TRBV6-1
J: TRBJ1-2
CDR3: CASSGSLSGYTF
DNA: TGTGCCAGCAGTGGTTCTCTTAGTGGCTACACCTTC

size: NA
D: NA
V: TRBV11-2
J: TRBJ1-2
CDR3: CASSPGQGLIGGYTF
DNA: TGTGCCAGCAGCCCCGGGCAGGGCTTAATTGGAGGCTACACCTTC

size: NA
D: TRBD1
V: TRBV29-1
J: TRBJ1-2
CDR3: CSALMYRGLGYTF
DNA: TGCAGCGCCCTCATGTACAGGGGGCTTGGCTACACCTTC

size: NA
D: NA
V: TRBV2
J: TRBJ2-7
CDR3: CASSTGPPAYEQYF
DNA: TGTGCCAGCAGTACAGGCCCCCCGGCCTACGAGCAGTACTTC

size: NA
D: TRBD2
V: TRBV10-3
J: TRBJ2-5
CDR3: CAISASGGHETQYF
DNA: TGTGCCATCAGTGCAAGCGGGGGTCATGAGACCCAGTACTTC

size: NA
D: TRBD2
V: TRBV5-8
J: TRBJ2-5
CDR3: CASSLARLAGGFETQYF
DNA: TGTGCCAGCAGCTTGGCCAGGCTAGCGGGGGGTTTTGAGACCCAGTACTTC

size: few
D: TRBD1
V: TRBV27
J: TRBJ1-2
CDR3: CASRPGTGVLGGYTF
DNA: TGTGCCAGCAGGCCCGGGACAGGTGTATTGGGTGGCTACACCTTC

size: NA
D: TRBD1
V: TRBV27
J: TRBJ1-1
CDR3: CASRYRGWGTEAFF
DNA: TGTGCCAGCAGGTACAGGGGATGGGGCACTGAAGCTTTCTTT